One and the same sample provided the 9 T cell receptor beta chains below, sequenced in a study of shared clonotypes between healthy human individuals. Sequencing was performed with immunoSEQ multiplex PCR; in TCRdb, only in-frame clones are kept and a portion is missing. This table has some 2,000,000 clones, around 95% appearing once. Sequenced sample: naive CD4+ T cells sorted from blood. Documented subset: CD45RA+ positively selected. The receptor source for this set is a man younger than 35 in good health.

The rearrangement joins TRBV18 to TRBJ1-1; 8 bases match TRBD1. Unmatched junction bases numbered 11, after V lost 3 bases and J lost 5 bases. This CDR3 is 16 amino acids long. CDR1 is KGHSH, CDR2 LQKENI, per germline. CDR3 bases: TGTGCCAGCTCACCGGCGGGCAGGGGGCAGGCGACTGAAGCTTTCTTT. This encodes CASSPAGRGQATEAFF.

CDR3 in DNA: TGTGCCAGTAGTATGGTACAGGGGTTGGACACTGAAGCTTTCTTT. It is translated as CASSMVQGLDTEAFF. This chain uses TRBV19 with TRBJ1-1; TRBD1 matches 7 bases. Germline V gene data show CDR1 as LNHDA and CDR2 as SQIVND (reference sequence). The CDR3 runs to 15 residues. The J segment lost 3 bases and the V segment lost 3 bases, leaving 7 bases of the junction unmatched.

The chain is built from TRBV10-1 and TRBJ2-3; D gene unclear. This CDR3 is 15 amino acids long. The V gene lost 4 bases and the J gene lost 2 bases, with 13 bases spanning the gap. Germline loops: CDR1 WNHNN, CDR2 SYGVQD (reference sequence). The CDR3 reads CASSGQSLNTDTQYF. The DNA for the CDR3 is TGCGCCAGCAGTGGTCAAAGTTTGAACACAGATACGCAGTATTTT.

The V call is TRBV5-1, the J call TRBJ1-6; 9 bases map to TRBD1. V was clipped by 4 bases and J by 10 bases; unmatched bases: 9. Germline CDR1 SGHRS, CDR2 YFSETQ. The CDR3 covers 15 residues. The CDR3 DNA follows: TGCGCCAGCAGCACCTGGACAGGGGAAAACTCACCCCTCCACTTT. This translates into CASSTWTGENSPLHF.

Notes on this clone: Other DNA sequences in this specimen translate into the identical CDR3. The V call is TRBV5-1, the J call TRBJ1-3; D is perhaps TRBD1 (6 bases). The CDR3 is 14 residues long. The germline CDR1 and CDR2 sequences are SGHRS and YFSETQ. V gave up 4 bases and J gave up 4 bases, with 12 bases separating them. The CDR3 reads CASSLGGGGNTIYF. Here the CDR3 DNA reads TGCGCCAGCAGCCTCGGCGGGGGCGGAAACACCATATATTTT.

The rearrangement links TRBV6-5 to TRBJ2-7; tentative D call: TRBD1 (5 bases). Germline V CDR1 and CDR2: MNHEY, SVGAGI. CDR3 length equals 14 residues. Trimming took 4 bases from V and 3 from J, leaving 13 bases between them. The CDR3 DNA is TGTGCCAGCAGTTCTACACCGACAGACTACGAGCAGTACTTC. Amino acid sequence: CASSSTPTDYEQYF.

The chain combines TRBV30 with TRBJ1-2; no reliable D call. The CDR3 sequence is 13 residues long. CDR1 GTSNPN and CDR2 SVGIG come from the germline V gene (reference sequence). The V end was cut by 0 bases, the J end by 7 bases, with 12 bases between. Here the CDR3 DNA reads TGTGCCTGGAGTGTAATTGGTATGGGTGGCTACACCTTC. This translates into CAWSVIGMGGYTF.

Worth noting for this clone: In the same sample, other DNA sequences code for this CDR3. The genes are TRBV7-2 and TRBJ1-5; tentative D call: TRBD1 (5 bases). CDR1 and CDR2 from the germline V gene are SGHTA and FQGNSA. This CDR3 is built from 16 residues. V dropped 0 bases and J dropped 4 bases, with 13 bases sitting between them. The CDR3 spells CASSLAQGSLNQPQHF. The DNA for the CDR3 is TGTGCCAGCAGCTTAGCCCAGGGCAGTCTGAATCAGCCCCAGCATTTT.

This chain joins TRBV5-1 and TRBJ2-5; 15 positions agree with TRBD2. Trimming removed 3 bases from V and 4 bases from J; junction bases left unmatched: 1. From germline, CDR1 is SGHRS and CDR2 YFSETQ. The CDR3 consists of 15 residues. CDR3 sequence: CASSWGLAGGETQYF. DNA of the CDR3: TGCGCCAGCAGCTGGGGACTAGCGGGAGGAGAGACCCAGTACTTC.